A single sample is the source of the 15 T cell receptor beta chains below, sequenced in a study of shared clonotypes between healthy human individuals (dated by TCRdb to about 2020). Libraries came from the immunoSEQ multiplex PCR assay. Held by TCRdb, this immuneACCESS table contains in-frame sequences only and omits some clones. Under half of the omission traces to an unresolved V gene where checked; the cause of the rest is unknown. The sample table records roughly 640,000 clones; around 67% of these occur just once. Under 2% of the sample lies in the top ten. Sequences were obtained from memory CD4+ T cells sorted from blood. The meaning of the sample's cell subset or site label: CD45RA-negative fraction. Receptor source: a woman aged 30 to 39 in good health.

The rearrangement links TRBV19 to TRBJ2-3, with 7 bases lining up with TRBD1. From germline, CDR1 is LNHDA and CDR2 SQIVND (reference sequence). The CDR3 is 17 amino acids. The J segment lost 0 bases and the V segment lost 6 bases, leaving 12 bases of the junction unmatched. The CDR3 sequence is CASRLGWGQKSTDTQYF. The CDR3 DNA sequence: TGTGCCAGTAGATTGGGTTGGGGACAGAAGAGCACAGATACGCAGTATTTT. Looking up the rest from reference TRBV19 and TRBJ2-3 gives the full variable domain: DGGITQSPKYLFRKEGQNVTLSCEQNLNHDAMYWYRQDPGQGLRLIYYSQIVNDFQKGDIAEGYSVSREKKESFPLTVTSAQKNPTAFYLCASRLGWGQKSTDTQYFGPGTRLTVL.

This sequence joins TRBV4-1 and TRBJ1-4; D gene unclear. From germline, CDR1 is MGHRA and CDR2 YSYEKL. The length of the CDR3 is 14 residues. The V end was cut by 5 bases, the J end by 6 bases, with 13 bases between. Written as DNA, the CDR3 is TGCGCCAGCAGCGTCCGTTTTGGGGATGAAAAACTGTTTTTT. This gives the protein CASSVRFGDEKLFF.

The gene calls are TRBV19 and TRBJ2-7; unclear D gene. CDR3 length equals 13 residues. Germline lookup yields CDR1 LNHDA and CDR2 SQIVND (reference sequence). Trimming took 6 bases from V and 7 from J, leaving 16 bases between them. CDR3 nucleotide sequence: TGTGCCAGTAGCACCCAAACGGACGGTGAGCAGTACTTC. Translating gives CASSTQTDGEQYF.

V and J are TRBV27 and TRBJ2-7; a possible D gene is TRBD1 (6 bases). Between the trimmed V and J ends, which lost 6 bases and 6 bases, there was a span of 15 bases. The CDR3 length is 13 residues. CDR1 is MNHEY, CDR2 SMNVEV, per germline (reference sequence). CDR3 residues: CASRLTGSGEQYF. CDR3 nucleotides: TGTGCCAGCAGGTTGACAGGTTCGGGCGAGCAGTACTTC.

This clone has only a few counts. CDR3 nucleotides: TGTGCCAGCAGCTCACAGGGAGATACGCAGTATTTT. Translated: CASSSQGDTQYF. The chain employs TRBV11-2 and TRBJ2-3; D possibly corresponds to TRBD1 (6 bases). CDR1 and CDR2 (germline): SGHAT, FQNNGV. Deletions cut 4 bases from V and 5 bases from J, with 7 bases between. The CDR3 totals 12 residues.

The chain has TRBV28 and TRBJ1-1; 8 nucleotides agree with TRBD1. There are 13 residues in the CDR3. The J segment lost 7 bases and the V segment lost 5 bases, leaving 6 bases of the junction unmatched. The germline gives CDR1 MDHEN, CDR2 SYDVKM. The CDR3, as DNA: TGTGCCAGCAGTATCCGCGGGACAGGTGAAGCTTTCTTT. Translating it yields CASSIRGTGEAFF.

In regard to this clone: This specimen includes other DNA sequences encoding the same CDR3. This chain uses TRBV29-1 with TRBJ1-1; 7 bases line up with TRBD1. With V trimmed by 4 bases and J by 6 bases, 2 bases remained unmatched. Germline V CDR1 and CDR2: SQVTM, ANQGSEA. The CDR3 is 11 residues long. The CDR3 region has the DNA TGCAGCGTTGTAGGGGGCCCTGAAGCTTTCTTT. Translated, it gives CSVVGGPEAFF.

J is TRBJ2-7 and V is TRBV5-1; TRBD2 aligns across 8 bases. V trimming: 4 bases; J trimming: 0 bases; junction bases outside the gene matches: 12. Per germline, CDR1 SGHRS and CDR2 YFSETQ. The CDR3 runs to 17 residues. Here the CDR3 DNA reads TGCGCCAGCAGCCTGGACACTAGCGGAGGCAGCTCCTACGAGCAGTACTTC. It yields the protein CASSLDTSGGSSYEQYF.

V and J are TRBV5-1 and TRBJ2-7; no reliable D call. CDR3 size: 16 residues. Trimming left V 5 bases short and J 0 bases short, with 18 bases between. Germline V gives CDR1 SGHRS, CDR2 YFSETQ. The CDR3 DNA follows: TGCGCCAGCAGAAATGGGGTCAGCTCCGACTCCTACGAGCAGTACTTC. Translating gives CASRNGVSSDSYEQYF.

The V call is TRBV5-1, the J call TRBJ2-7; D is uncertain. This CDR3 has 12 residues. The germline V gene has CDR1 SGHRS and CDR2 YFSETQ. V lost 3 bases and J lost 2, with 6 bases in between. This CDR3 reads CASSSQTYEQYF. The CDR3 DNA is TGCGCCAGCAGCTCACAGACCTACGAGCAGTACTTC.

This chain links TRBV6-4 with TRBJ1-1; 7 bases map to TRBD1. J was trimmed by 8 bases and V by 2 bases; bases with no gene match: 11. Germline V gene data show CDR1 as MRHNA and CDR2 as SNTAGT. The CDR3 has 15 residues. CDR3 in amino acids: CASSDVTNPTGEAFF. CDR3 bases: TGTGCCAGCAGTGACGTGACAAACCCGACAGGGGAAGCTTTCTTT.

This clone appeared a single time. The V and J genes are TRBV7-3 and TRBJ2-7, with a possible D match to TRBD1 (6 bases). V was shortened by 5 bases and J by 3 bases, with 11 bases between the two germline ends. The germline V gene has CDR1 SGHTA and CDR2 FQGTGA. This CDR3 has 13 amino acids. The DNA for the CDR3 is TGTGCCAGCAGCCCAGGACAGAACTACGAGCAGTACTTC. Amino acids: CASSPGQNYEQYF.

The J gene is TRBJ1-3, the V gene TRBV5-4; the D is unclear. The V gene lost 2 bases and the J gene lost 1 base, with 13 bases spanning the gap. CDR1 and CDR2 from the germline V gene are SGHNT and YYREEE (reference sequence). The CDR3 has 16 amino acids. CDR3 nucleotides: TGTGCCAGCAGCTTTTACCAGGCGGAATCTGGAAACACCATATATTTT. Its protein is CASSFYQAESGNTIYF.

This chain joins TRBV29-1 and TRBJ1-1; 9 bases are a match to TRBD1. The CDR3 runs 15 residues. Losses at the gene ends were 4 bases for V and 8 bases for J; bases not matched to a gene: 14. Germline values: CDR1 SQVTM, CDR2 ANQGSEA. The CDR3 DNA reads TGCAGCGTTGTCCCCCCCCAACAGGGGGCAACGGAAGCTTTCTTT. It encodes CSVVPPQQGATEAFF.

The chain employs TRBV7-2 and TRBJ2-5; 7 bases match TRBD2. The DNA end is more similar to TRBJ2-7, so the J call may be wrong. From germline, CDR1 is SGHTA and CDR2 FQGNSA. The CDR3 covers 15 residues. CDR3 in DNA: TGTGCCAGCAGCTCAAAGCGGGAAAGCCTCTACGAGCAGTACTTC. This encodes CASSSKRESLYEQYF.